The T cell receptor (beta chain) under discussion was sequenced for a study of CD8 T cells in ankylosing spondylitis. Findings and limits, study-wide: In synovial fluid and blood from reactive arthritis, some motif variants were previously reported. The clones that were linked to disease were reported to be significantly enriched in matched synovial fluid samples from ankylosing spondylitis patients.

About this clonotype itself: Its antigen remains unknown.

V shed 3 bases and J 5 bases; nucleotides not matched to a gene: 11. Germline loops: CDR1 DFQATT, CDR2 SNEGSKA (reference sequence). This CDR3 has 15 residues. Construction of TCR beta libraries was performed using quantitative 5'-RACE with molecular barcodes. MiXCR, run by TCRdb on the 5' RACE reads, gives a single entry per CDR3 protein. The repertoire consists of some 200,000 distinct CDR3 sequences, with around a quarter occurring once and the leading ten covering 5% to 7.5%. This receptor was identified in a male donor with ankylosing spondylitis or in good health (not recorded which). The sample comprised blood, either unsorted or a sorted T cell fraction (not recorded which). The V gene is TRBV20-1, the J gene TRBJ2-3; 7 bases line up with TRBD2. The CDR3 sequence: CSASLLAEMGDTQYF. The CDR3 nucleotides read TGCAGTGCTAGTTTGCTAGCGGAAATGGGAGATACGCAGTATTTT.